This T cell receptor beta chain derives from a study of regulatory T cells in long-lasting Graves disease. Time point indicated: persistent/refractory GD, antithyroid drugs over 5 years with positive TRAb. From PBMCs, RNA was extracted and then used to make the TCR library. Diagnosis followed American Thyroid Association guidelines for Graves' disease. The EDTA tubes were filled with about 10 milliliters of drawn peripheral blood. In this sample, this clonotype turned up many times. The target antigen is unknown. Whole-study findings and limits: Study was limited to peripheral blood, excluding thyroid tissue.

CDR3-region Arm-PCR and iRepertoire HTBI primers produced the TCR beta libraries. TCRdb independently ran MiXCR on the multiplex PCR reads; one entry per CDR3 protein. The sample lists around 340,000 distinct CDR3 sequences; around 19% were seen once. Trimming removed 4 bases from V and 6 bases from J; junction bases left unmatched: 5. The CDR3 runs to 12 residues. Germline assignment: CDR1 SQVTM and CDR2 ANQGSEA. The material was peripheral blood mononuclear cells (PBMCs), obtained when the disease was refractory, from a patient treated with antithyroid drugs. The J gene is TRBJ2-7, the V gene TRBV29-1; TRBD1 aligns across 8 bases. The sequence was collected from a female donor with Graves disease. The CDR3 region is CSVGQDRVEQYF. In DNA form, the CDR3 reads TGCAGCGTTGGTCAGGACAGGGTCGAGCAGTACTTC.